This is a list of T cell receptor beta chains from one sample in a study of cytomegalovirus exposure and HLA in healthy donors. The method was immunoSEQ multiplex PCR; TCRdb's version includes in-frame clones alone and lacks a portion of them. This table has some 130,000 clones, 63% appearing once. The source material was PBMCs. All receptors derive from a man in his forties in good health and CMV-seropositive. The CDR3 runs from the conserved cysteine through the conserved F or W. The D gene is left open where the match is weak. Not all rows give a size; the values are once, few, many and, for expanded clones, a class.

CDR3 DNA	CDR3 protein	V gene	J gene	clone size	D gene
TGTGCCAGTAGTATCCTCATTGGACAGGTTAACTATGGCTACACCTTC	CASSILIGQVNYGYTF	TRBV19	TRBJ1-2	.	TRBD1
TGTGCCAGCAGTCTAGCTTTGGGCGGTGAGCAGTTCTTC	CASSLALGGEQFF	TRBV6-5	TRBJ2-1	few	.
TGTGCCAGCAGCTTAGGCGCTAGCGGGAGAGGTGGGACCCAGTACTTC	CASSLGASGRGGTQYF	TRBV7-9	TRBJ2-5	.	TRBD2
TGTGCCAGCAGCTGGGGGGGTGGGGGTCTACCCTACGAGCAGTACTTC	CASSWGGGGLPYEQYF	TRBV5-8	TRBJ2-7	once	TRBD2
TGTGCCAGCAGCAGGGTAATCAATGAGCAGTTCTTC	CASSRVINEQFF	TRBV27	TRBJ2-1	few	.
TGTGCCAGCAGCCAAGGGGGGGGAAGCACAGATACGCAGTATTTT	CASSQGGGSTDTQYF	TRBV7-3	TRBJ2-3	.	.
TGTGCCAGCAGTTATTTTAGTGTTAATTCACCCCTCCACTTT	CASSYFSVNSPLHF	TRBV6-5	TRBJ1-6	.	.
TGTGCCAGCAGTGAAAAAAGACTAGCGGGATACGAGCAGTACTTC	CASSEKRLAGYEQYF	TRBV6-1	TRBJ2-7	.	TRBD2
TGTGCCATAACGGGACTTACGGGAGGCTACACCTTC	CAITGLTGGYTF	TRBV28	TRBJ1-2	once	.
TGTGCCAGCAGCAGGGGACTAGCGGGATACAATGAGCAGTTCTTC	CASSRGLAGYNEQFF	TRBV11-1	TRBJ2-1	.	TRBD2
TGCGCCAGCACCGAGCTGGAACAGGGAACCTACGAGCAGTACTTC	CASTELEQGTYEQYF	TRBV5-1	TRBJ2-7	.	.
TGTGCCAGCAGTCCCTCCCGTCCCAATGAGCAGTTCTTC	CASSPSRPNEQFF	TRBV6-1	TRBJ2-1	.	.
TGCAGCGTTGAAGATCGGGTGGGCTACGAGCAGTACTTC	CSVEDRVGYEQYF	TRBV29-1	TRBJ2-7	.	.
TGTGCCAGCGTTCTAGCGGGAGGGTACGAGCAGTACTTC	CASVLAGGYEQYF	TRBV25-1	TRBJ2-7	few	TRBD2
TGTGTCAGCAGCCCACGTCAGGGGGCTCGTGAAAAACTGTTTTTT	CVSSPRQGAREKLFF	TRBV7-2	TRBJ1-4	.	TRBD1
TGCAGTGCTAGTAAGGGAGGTGAGCAGTTCTTC	CSASKGGEQFF	TRBV20-1	TRBJ2-1	few	.